The rows below give T cell receptor beta chains drawn from one sample of a study of immune evolution from preneoplasia to lung adenocarcinoma. Measured with immunoSEQ multiplex PCR; TCRdb has only the in-frame clones, and not every one. There are approximately 4,300 clones in the sample; about 91% occur only once, and 2% to 3% lies in the top ten. Sample: FFPE lung adenocarcinoma in situ tissue. The source of these receptors is a person aged 60-79 years with lung adenocarcinoma. CDR3s include the opening cysteine and the closing phenylalanine or tryptophan. The D gene is left open where the match is weak. The size of a clone is reported for some rows only, either as once, few or many, or as a class for expanded clones.

v_gene	abundance	j_gene	d_gene	CDR3aa	CDR3nt
TRBV7-3	few	TRBJ2-7	NA	CASSPGGTGTYEQYF	TGTGCCAGCAGCCCAGGAGGGACTGGTACCTACGAGCAGTACTTC
TRBV5-1	NA	TRBJ1-1	TRBD1	CASSLSLQGSNTEAFF	TGCGCCAGCAGCTTGTCTCTACAGGGGTCGAACACTGAAGCTTTCTTT
TRBV18	NA	TRBJ2-7	NA	CASSPERDTVGYEQYF	TGTGCCAGCTCACCCGAGAGGGATACGGTGGGGTACGAGCAGTACTTC
TRBV4-1	NA	TRBJ2-3	TRBD2	CASSQEVTSGGGDTQYF	TGCGCCAGCAGCCAGGAGGTGACTAGCGGGGGGGGAGATACGCAGTATTTT
TRBV28	NA	TRBJ1-6	NA	CASSFALGGGNSPLHF	TGTGCCAGCAGTTTTGCCCTGGGGGGGGGAAATTCACCCCTCCACTTT
TRBV5-8	NA	TRBJ2-7	TRBD2	CASSPDAGGSSSYEQYF	TGTGCCAGCAGCCCCGACGCCGGGGGGAGCAGCTCCTACGAGCAGTACTTC
TRBV15	NA	TRBJ2-5	NA	CATSRDPGPQETQYF	TGTGCCACCAGCAGAGATCCGGGACCTCAAGAGACCCAGTACTTC
TRBV6-1	NA	TRBJ1-2	NA	CASIRPLNYGYTF	TGTGCCAGCATCCGACCGTTAAACTATGGCTACACCTTC
TRBV5-1	NA	TRBJ2-2	NA	CASSLRDKNTGELFF	TGCGCCAGCAGCCTCCGGGATAAGAACACCGGGGAGCTGTTTTTT
TRBV7-9	once	TRBJ2-5	NA	CASSRVRDQETQYF	TGTGCCAGCAGCCGAGTCCGAGACCAAGAGACCCAGTACTTC
TRBV30	once	TRBJ1-5	NA	CAWSVGPRQPQHF	TGTGCCTGGAGTGTTGGTCCTAGACAGCCCCAGCATTTT
TRBV18	NA	TRBJ2-2	NA	CASSPRMGTTGELFF	TGTGCCAGCTCACCACGGATGGGAACCACCGGGGAGCTGTTTTTT
TRBV11-2	NA	TRBJ2-1	NA	CASSLAGAKGTNEQFF	TGTGCCAGCAGCTTAGCAGGGGCCAAGGGGACAAATGAGCAGTTCTTC
TRBV7-6	once	TRBJ2-2	NA	CASGKRPNANTGELFF	TGTGCCAGCGGCAAAAGACCCAACGCGAACACCGGGGAGCTGTTTTTT
TRBV5-1	NA	TRBJ2-3	NA	CASSTGATDTQYF	TGCGCCAGCAGCACCGGAGCCACAGATACGCAGTATTTT
TRBV5-5	NA	TRBJ2-5	NA	CASSLGLQETQYF	TGTGCCAGCAGCTTGGGTCTCCAAGAGACCCAGTACTTC
TRBV5-1	NA	TRBJ2-3	TRBD1	CASTLTGGVSDTQYF	TGCGCCAGCACCCTGACAGGGGGCGTCTCAGATACGCAGTATTTT
TRBV27	NA	TRBJ1-6	TRBD1	CASRMGQINSPLHF	TGTGCCAGCAGGATGGGACAGATTAATTCACCCCTCCACTTT
TRBV19	NA	TRBJ2-2	TRBD2	CASINGLAGETGELFF	TGTGCCAGTATAAACGGACTAGCGGGAGAGACCGGGGAGCTGTTTTTT
TRBV5-6	NA	TRBJ2-5	TRBD2	CASSLVGRDQETQYF	TGTGCCAGCAGCTTGGTTGGGAGGGACCAAGAGACCCAGTACTTC
TRBV7-3	NA	TRBJ2-7	TRBD1	CASSLPGTGDHEQYF	TGTGCCAGCAGCTTACCCGGGACAGGGGACCACGAGCAGTACTTC
TRBV18	once	TRBJ1-5	TRBD1	CASSPDRGGNQPQHF	TGTGCCAGCTCACCTGACAGGGGTGGCAATCAGCCCCAGCATTTT
TRBV7-7	NA	TRBJ2-5	NA	CASGDRRETQYF	TGTGCTAGCGGCGACAGGAGAGAGACCCAGTACTTC
TRBV6-5	NA	TRBJ2-3	NA	CASSYSLDYTQYF	TGTGCCAGCAGTTACTCGCTTGACTATACGCAGTATTTT
TRBV9	NA	TRBJ1-1	NA	CASSLIRRTTEAFF	TGTGCCAGCAGCCTTATCAGAAGGACCACTGAAGCTTTCTTT
TRBV5-6	NA	TRBJ2-1	NA	CASSLLALGVGQFF	TGTGCCAGCAGCTTGCTGGCTCTAGGGGTCGGGCAGTTCTTC
TRBV30	NA	TRBJ1-1	NA	CAWSVGGGGGAEAFF	TGTGCCTGGAGTGTGGGGGGAGGTGGCGGCGCTGAAGCTTTCTTT
TRBV28	once	TRBJ2-7	NA	CASSSLGYEQYF	TGTGCCAGCAGTTCCCTCGGGTACGAGCAGTACTTC
TRBV5-4	NA	TRBJ2-2	NA	CASSLDGARDTGELFF	TGTGCCAGCAGCTTAGACGGGGCGCGTGACACCGGGGAGCTGTTTTTT
TRBV7-2	NA	TRBJ1-2	NA	CASSLAFQVEGYTF	TGTGCCAGCAGCTTAGCGTTCCAGGTGGAAGGCTACACCTTC
TRBV10-1	NA	TRBJ2-7	NA	CASSGRDTSYEQYF	TGCGCCAGCAGTGGGCGGGACACTTCCTACGAGCAGTACTTC
TRBV29-1	NA	TRBJ1-5	NA	CSVGSSGGQPQHF	TGCAGCGTTGGAAGTTCCGGGGGTCAGCCCCAGCATTTT
TRBV20-1	NA	TRBJ1-1	TRBD1	CSARRTGDAFF	TGCAGTGCTAGGCGGACAGGCGACGCTTTCTTT
TRBV9	NA	TRBJ2-3	NA	CASSRGSSTDTQYF	TGTGCCAGCAGCCGGGGGAGTAGCACAGATACGCAGTATTTT
TRBV11-2	NA	TRBJ2-3	NA	CASSLDRDTQYF	TGTGCCAGCAGCTTAGACCGAGATACGCAGTATTTT
TRBV14	NA	TRBJ2-1	NA	CASNRVWGNEQFF	TGTGCCAGCAATCGGGTATGGGGAAATGAGCAGTTCTTC
TRBV6-5	NA	TRBJ1-2	NA	CASSYVGTGYYGYTF	TGTGCCAGCAGTTATGTCGGGACGGGGTACTATGGCTACACCTTC
TRBV6-1	NA	TRBJ2-5	TRBD2	CASREGTSDLKTQYF	TGTGCCAGCAGAGAGGGGACTAGCGATTTAAAGACCCAGTACTTC
TRBV6-1	NA	TRBJ1-6	NA	CASSEDLGGNSPLHF	TGTGCCAGCAGTGAAGACCTGGGAGGGAATTCACCCCTCCACTTT
TRBV4-3	NA	TRBJ1-1	NA	CASSQGRQGRGEAFF	TGCGCCAGCAGCCAAGGTCGCCAGGGAAGGGGTGAAGCTTTCTTT
TRBV9	NA	TRBJ1-3	NA	CASSVGRSGNTIYF	TGTGCCAGCAGCGTAGGACGCTCTGGAAACACCATATATTTT
TRBV15	NA	TRBJ2-1	TRBD2	CATSMWGLAGGSNEQFF	TGTGCCACCAGCATGTGGGGTCTAGCGGGAGGTTCGAATGAGCAGTTCTTC
TRBV28	NA	TRBJ1-2	NA	CASSGGWGYGYTF	TGTGCCAGCAGTGGGGGGTGGGGCTATGGCTACACCTTC
TRBV5-6	NA	TRBJ2-5	TRBD1	CASSFGQGQETQYF	TGTGCCAGCAGCTTCGGACAGGGCCAAGAGACCCAGTACTTC
TRBV20-1	NA	TRBJ2-1	NA	CSANEYNEQFF	TGCAGCGCAAATGAGTACAATGAGCAGTTCTTC
TRBV27	NA	TRBJ2-7	TRBD2	CASSHGTRYEQYF	TGTGCCAGCAGCCACGGGACTAGATACGAGCAGTACTTC
TRBV29-1	NA	TRBJ2-7	TRBD1	CSGVGQGGDEQYF	TGCAGCGGCGTCGGACAGGGTGGCGACGAGCAGTACTTC
TRBV6-5	NA	TRBJ2-2	TRBD2	CASRKGGVGGELFF	TGTGCCAGCAGGAAGGGAGGGGTGGGCGGGGAGCTGTTTTTT
TRBV28	NA	TRBJ2-7	NA	CASTPPRGKQYF	TGTGCCAGCACCCCCCCGCGGGGTAAGCAGTACTTC
TRBV29-1	NA	TRBJ2-3	NA	CSGGALEGGADTQYF	TGCAGCGGCGGGGCCCTGGAGGGCGGGGCAGATACGCAGTATTTT
TRBV10-1	NA	TRBJ2-5	NA	CASRGGGQETQYF	TGCGCCAGCAGAGGGGGGGGGCAAGAGACCCAGTACTTC
TRBV28	NA	TRBJ2-7	NA	CASSLVRNEQYF	TGTGCCAGCAGTTTGGTCCGAAACGAGCAGTACTTC
TRBV14	NA	TRBJ2-7	TRBD2	CASSQEETSYFEQYF	TGTGCCAGCAGCCAAGAAGAGACTAGCTATTTCGAGCAGTACTTC
TRBV7-7	large	TRBJ2-7	NA	CASSPGTGYEQYF	TGTGCTAGCAGCCCGGGGACGGGCTACGAGCAGTACTTC
TRBV6-4	once	TRBJ2-3	TRBD1	CASSRTGEYTDTQYF	TGTGCCAGCAGTAGGACAGGGGAATACACAGATACGCAGTATTTT
TRBV6-5	NA	TRBJ1-1	TRBD1	CASSASKGAGEAFF	TGTGCCAGCAGCGCCTCGAAGGGGGCGGGTGAAGCTTTCTTT
TRBV29-1	NA	TRBJ1-5	NA	CSASRGGQPQHF	TGCAGCGCTAGCAGGGGCGGTCAGCCCCAGCATTTT
TRBV5-1	NA	TRBJ2-3	TRBD2	CASQVAGGGDTQYF	TGCGCCAGCCAGGTAGCGGGAGGGGGAGATACGCAGTATTTT
TRBV5-1	NA	TRBJ2-3	NA	CASSLVGDTSTDTQYF	TGCGCCAGCAGCTTGGTTGGGGATACTAGCACAGATACGCAGTATTTT